This T cell receptor beta chain was documented in a study of human T cells and chemical hapten exposure (dated by TCRdb to the early 2020s). Turning to the overall study: For sensitization, 2% DPC in acetone was applied to an approximately 2 cm by approximately 2 cm area of upper inner arm skin. Throughout the roughly 25-week study period, patients were also given weekly therapeutic DPC doses on the scalp. Patch testing was done on the upper back using Finn chambers containing 0.01% DPC, and results were scored after 6 days according to International Contact Dermatitis Research Group standards. Most of the patients in the cohort were female, and the cohort covered alopecia areata with under or over 50% scalp involvement, alopecia totalis and alopecia universalis. Libraries were combined into a pool for sequencing, and differences in TCR yield between samples came mainly from small differences in library volumes within the pool. The study tracked peripheral blood TCR repertoire changes in vivo during primary and secondary sensitization to the hapten diphenylcyclopropenone (DPC) in alopecia patients. Blood samples were taken from patients before sensitization (week 0) and at 2, 6 and about 24 weeks after DPC sensitization. Twenty-nine alopecia patients provided blood for TCR sequencing at one to four time points (pre-sensitization, 2, 6 and 24 weeks).

Overall results and qualifications from the work: Repeated subsampling changed both the strength of the expansion versus patch-test correlation and the threshold at which the correlation became significant. All patients had alopecia, a presumed autoimmune disease, so their immune response might differ from that of healthy individuals. Expanded TCRs formed significantly more large CDR3 similarity clusters than pre-sensitization or healthy control sets, consistent with antigen-driven responses. DPC sensitization did not change the number of TCRs with a frequency above 1 in 1000, and there was no evidence of changes in global repertoire structure. Patch test score correlated positively with the number of PT1 expanded TCRs, reaching significance at thresholds 8, 16 and 32 but not at 4.

Comment on this clonotype: Its antigen target is currently unknown. Per-base qualities were not stored, and no clone one base away is much larger.

In light of the paper, this sample's time point label describes: patch test 1, 2 weeks after DPC sensitization. The sample's treatment or condition label, in plain terms: therapeutic diphenylcyclopropenone sensitization with weekly scalp DPC. At every patch-test visit, the blood draw took place before the patch test was put on. To be eligible, patients had to be aged 18 to 70, diagnosed with alopecia and judged suitable for DPC therapy, while pregnant patients were excluded. Total RNA was extracted from unfractionated whole blood that had been collected in Tempus Blood RNA tubes. At the junction V is shortened by 1 base and J by 3 bases, with 9 bases in between. CDR1 and CDR2, looked up from the germline V gene (reference sequence), are SGHNT and YYREEE. There are 14 amino acids in the CDR3, from cysteine to phenylalanine inclusive. The kept DNA is CDR3 alone, 42 bases in frame from the first base.

The library came from RACE. The run used a NextSeq 500. During library preparation, unique molecular identifiers were attached to individual cDNA molecules so that TCRs could be counted quantitatively and reproducibly. Both TCR alpha and TCR beta chains were sequenced from each blood RNA sample. For the original study's pipeline: A median of about 87,000 TCRs per sample was observed, with a range of about 23,224 to 750,000. V, J and CDR3 annotation of the TCR reads was carried out using the Decombinator software suite. Every sample was subsampled to the same number of TCRs (28,000) for the PS versus PT1 abundance plots. TCRs were defined as expanded if absent before sensitization and observed at least eight times at the 2-week time point. TCRdb handled the public reads itself, with Q25 trimming in fastp and clone calling in MiXCR, and kept productive beta chains. Each CDR3 protein appears once, grouped with its most common genes and DNA. TCRdb, rather than the study authors, made the V and J calls. The sample records approximately 400,000 distinct CDR3 sequences, roughly 5% of which are singletons. 2% to 2.5% of the sample lies in the top ten.

The source was whole blood, collected in connection with sensitization to the hapten diphenylcyclopropenone (DPC). This TCR came from a woman aged 50 to 60 with alopecia areata. Some clones in this sample may be carry-over from other donors' samples. The chain was built from TRBV5-4 and TRBJ2-3; no D segment can be confidently identified. The DNA reads TGTGCCAGCAGCTTGTACGGCGGAACAGATACGCAGTATTTT. It translates to CASSLYGGTDTQYF.